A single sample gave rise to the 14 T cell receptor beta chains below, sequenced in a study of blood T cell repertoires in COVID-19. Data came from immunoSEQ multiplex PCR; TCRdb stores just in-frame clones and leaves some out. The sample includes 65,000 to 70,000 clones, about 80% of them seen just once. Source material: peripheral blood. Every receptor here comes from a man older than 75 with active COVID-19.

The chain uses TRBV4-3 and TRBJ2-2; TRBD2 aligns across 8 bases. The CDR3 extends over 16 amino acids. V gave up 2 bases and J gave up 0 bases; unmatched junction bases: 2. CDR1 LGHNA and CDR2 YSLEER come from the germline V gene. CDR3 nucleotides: TGCGCCAGCAGCCAAATAGCGGGGACGAACACCGGGGAGCTGTTTTTT. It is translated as CASSQIAGTNTGELFF.

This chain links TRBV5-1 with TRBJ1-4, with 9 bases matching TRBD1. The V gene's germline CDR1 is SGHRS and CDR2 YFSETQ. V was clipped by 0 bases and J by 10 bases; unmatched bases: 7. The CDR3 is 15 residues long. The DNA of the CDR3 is TGCGCCAGCAGCTTGGCTACAGGGGGCGGAGGAAAACTGTTTTTT. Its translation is CASSLATGGGGKLFF.

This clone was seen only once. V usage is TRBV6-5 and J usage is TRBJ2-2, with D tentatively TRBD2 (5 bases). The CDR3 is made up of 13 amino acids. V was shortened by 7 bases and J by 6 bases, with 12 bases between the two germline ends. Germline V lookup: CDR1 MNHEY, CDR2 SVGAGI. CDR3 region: CASNSLDAGELFF. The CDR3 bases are TGTGCCAGCAACTCACTAGATGCCGGGGAGCTGTTTTTT.

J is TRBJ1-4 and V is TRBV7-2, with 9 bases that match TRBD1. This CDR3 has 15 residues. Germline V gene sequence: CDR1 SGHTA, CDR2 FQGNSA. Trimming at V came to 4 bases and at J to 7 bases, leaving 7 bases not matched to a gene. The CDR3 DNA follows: TGTGCCAGCAGCTCACAGGGGGCCGACGGTGAAAAACTGTTTTTT. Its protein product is CASSSQGADGEKLFF.

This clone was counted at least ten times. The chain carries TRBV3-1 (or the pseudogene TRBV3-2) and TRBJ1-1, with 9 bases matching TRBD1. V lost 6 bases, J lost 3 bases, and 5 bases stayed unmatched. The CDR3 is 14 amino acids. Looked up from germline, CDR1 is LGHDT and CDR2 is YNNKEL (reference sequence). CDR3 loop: CASRKQGAHTEAFF. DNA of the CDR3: TGTGCCAGCAGAAAACAGGGGGCCCACACTGAAGCTTTCTTT.

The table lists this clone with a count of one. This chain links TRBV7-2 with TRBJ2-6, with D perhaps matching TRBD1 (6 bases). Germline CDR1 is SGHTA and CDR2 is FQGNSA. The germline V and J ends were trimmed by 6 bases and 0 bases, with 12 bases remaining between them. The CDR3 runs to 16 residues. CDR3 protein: CASREGETSGANVLTF. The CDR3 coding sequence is TGTGCCAGCAGAGAGGGGGAAACCTCTGGGGCCAACGTCCTGACTTTC.

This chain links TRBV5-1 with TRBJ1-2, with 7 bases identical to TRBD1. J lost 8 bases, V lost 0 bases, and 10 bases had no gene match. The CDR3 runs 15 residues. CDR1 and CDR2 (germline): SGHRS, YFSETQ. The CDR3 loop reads CASSLAGQRAYGYTF. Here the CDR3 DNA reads TGCGCCAGCAGCTTGGCGGGACAGAGGGCGTACGGCTACACCTTC.

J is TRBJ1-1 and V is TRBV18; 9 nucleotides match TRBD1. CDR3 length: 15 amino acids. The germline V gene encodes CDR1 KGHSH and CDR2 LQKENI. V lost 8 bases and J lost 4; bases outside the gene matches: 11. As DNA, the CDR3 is TGTGCCAGCATGACCGGGACAGGGTATGGCACTGAAGCTTTCTTT. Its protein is CASMTGTGYGTEAFF.

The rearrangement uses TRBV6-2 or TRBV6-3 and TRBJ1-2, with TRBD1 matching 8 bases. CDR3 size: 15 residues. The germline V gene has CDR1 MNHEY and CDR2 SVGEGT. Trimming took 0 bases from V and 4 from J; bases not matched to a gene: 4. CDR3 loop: CASSYSGTGFYGYTF. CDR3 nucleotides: TGTGCCAGCAGTTACTCTGGGACAGGCTTCTATGGCTACACCTTC.

The CDR3: CASSFFYLDGGKHYEQYF. As DNA, the CDR3 is TGTGCCAGCAGCTTCTTTTACCTGGACGGGGGGAAACACTACGAGCAGTACTTC. V usage is TRBV5-8 and J usage is TRBJ2-7; TRBD2 matches at 7 bases. J gave up 3 bases and V 2 bases, and 17 bases lay outside the gene matches. This CDR3 comprises 18 residues. Germline V gene sequence: CDR1 SGHTS, CDR2 YDEGEE.

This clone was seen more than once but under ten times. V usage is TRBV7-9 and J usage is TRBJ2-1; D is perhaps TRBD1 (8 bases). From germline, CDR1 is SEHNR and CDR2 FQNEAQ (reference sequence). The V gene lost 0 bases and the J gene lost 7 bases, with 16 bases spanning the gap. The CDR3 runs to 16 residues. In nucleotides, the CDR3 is TGTGCCAGCAGCTTAGCACAGGGGGGGAGAGCGAATGAGCAGTTCTTC. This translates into CASSLAQGGRANEQFF.

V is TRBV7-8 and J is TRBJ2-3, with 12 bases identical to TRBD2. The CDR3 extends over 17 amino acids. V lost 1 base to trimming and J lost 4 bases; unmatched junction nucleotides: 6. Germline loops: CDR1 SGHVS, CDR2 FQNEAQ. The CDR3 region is CASSLVSSGGAADTQYF. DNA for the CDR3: TGTGCCAGCAGCTTAGTTTCTAGCGGGGGGGCTGCAGATACGCAGTATTTT.

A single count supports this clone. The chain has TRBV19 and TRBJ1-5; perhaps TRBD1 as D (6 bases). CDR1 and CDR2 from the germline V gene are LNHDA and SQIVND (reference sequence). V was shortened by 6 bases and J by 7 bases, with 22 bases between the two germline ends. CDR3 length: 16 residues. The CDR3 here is CASRVGLGATAQPQHF. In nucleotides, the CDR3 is TGTGCCAGTAGGGTCGGTTTGGGGGCCACGGCCCAGCCCCAGCATTTT.

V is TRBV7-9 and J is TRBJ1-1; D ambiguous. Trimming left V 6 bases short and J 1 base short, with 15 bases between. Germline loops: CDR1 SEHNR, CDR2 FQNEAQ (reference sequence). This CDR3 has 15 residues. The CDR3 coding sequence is TGTGCCAGCAGTCTCCTTGTTGCAGGGAACACTGAAGCTTTCTTT. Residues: CASSLLVAGNTEAFF.